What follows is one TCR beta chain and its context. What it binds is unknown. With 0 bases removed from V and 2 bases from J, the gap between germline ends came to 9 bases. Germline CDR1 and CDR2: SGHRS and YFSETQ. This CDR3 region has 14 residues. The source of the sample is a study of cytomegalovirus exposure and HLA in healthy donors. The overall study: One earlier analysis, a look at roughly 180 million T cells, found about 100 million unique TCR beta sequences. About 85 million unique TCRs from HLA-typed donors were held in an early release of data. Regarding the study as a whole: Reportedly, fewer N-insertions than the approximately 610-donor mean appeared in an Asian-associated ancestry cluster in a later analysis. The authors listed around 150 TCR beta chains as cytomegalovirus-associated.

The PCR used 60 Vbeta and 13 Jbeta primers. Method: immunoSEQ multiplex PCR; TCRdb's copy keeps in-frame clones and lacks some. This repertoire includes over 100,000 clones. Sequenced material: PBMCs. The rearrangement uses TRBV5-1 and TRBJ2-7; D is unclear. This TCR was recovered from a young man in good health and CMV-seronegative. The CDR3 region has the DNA TGCGCCAGCAGCTTGGCCATGGGCACCTACGAGCAGTACTTC. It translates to CASSLAMGTYEQYF.